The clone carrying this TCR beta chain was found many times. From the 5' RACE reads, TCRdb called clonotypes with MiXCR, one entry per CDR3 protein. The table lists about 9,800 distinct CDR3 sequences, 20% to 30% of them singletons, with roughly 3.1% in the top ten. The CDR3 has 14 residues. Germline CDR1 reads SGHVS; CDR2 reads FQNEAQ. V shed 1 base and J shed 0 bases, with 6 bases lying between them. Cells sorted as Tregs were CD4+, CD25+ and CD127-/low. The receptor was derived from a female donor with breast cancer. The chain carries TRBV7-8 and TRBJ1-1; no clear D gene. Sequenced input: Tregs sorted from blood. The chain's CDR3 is CASSLVGLNTEAFF. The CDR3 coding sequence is TGTGCCAGCAGCTTAGTAGGACTGAACACTGAAGCTTTCTTT.